Included here is one TCR beta chain sequence, with context. Sequencing used immunoSEQ multiplex PCR; TCRdb keeps in-frame clones, though not all of them. Of about 510,000 clones in the sample, 96% were seen once. The data originate from a study of shared clonotypes between healthy human individuals. CDR1 is KGHSH and CDR2 is LQKENI in the germline V gene. CDR3 length equals 13 residues. The germline V and J ends were trimmed by 6 bases and 0 bases, with 9 bases remaining between them. The chain recombines TRBV18 with TRBJ2-7; maybe TRBD2 (5 bases). This sequence originates from a woman in her twenties or thirties in good health. Source material: naive CD4+ T cells sorted from blood. Subset denoted: CD45RA+ positively selected. CDR3 residues: CASSEESSYEQYF. CDR3 in DNA: TGTGCCAGCTCGGAGGAGAGCTCCTACGAGCAGTACTTC.